The 16 T cell receptor beta chains presented below share a single source sample, sequenced in a study of blood T cells in healthy people across ages. Combining a sample-barcoded 5' primer with a J-beta primer mix, a second PCR ran for about 6 to 12 cycles. TCRdb reprocessed the 5' RACE reads with MiXCR, giving one entry per CDR3 protein. Among around 670,000 distinct CDR3 sequences listed, approximately 30% were seen once. Sequences were obtained from blood. The receptors stem from a woman of 80 years or more in good health.

This clonotype was seen at least ten times. The rearrangement uses TRBV7-3 and TRBJ1-6; D call uncertain. This CDR3 is 14 amino acids long. Germline-derived CDR1 and CDR2 are SGHTA and FQGTGA. V was clipped by 0 bases and J by 2 bases, with 2 bases between them. This CDR3 is CASSLTAYNSPLHF. As DNA, the CDR3 is TGTGCCAGCAGCTTAACGGCCTATAATTCACCCCTCCACTTT.

This clonotype was recorded many times. The J gene is TRBJ2-1, the V gene TRBV3-1; maybe TRBD2 (5 bases). Germline V gene sequence: CDR1 LGHDT, CDR2 YNNKEL (reference sequence). CDR3 length equals 13 residues. V was clipped by 4 bases and J by 6 bases, with 10 bases between them. CDR3 sequence: CASSRTGSNEQFF. CDR3 nucleotides: TGTGCCAGCAGCCGGACTGGTTCCAATGAGCAGTTCTTC.

The chain joins TRBV6-2 or TRBV6-3 to TRBJ1-1; unclear D gene. The germline V gene encodes CDR1 MNHEY and CDR2 SVGEGT. V lost 2 bases to trimming and J lost 9 bases, with 10 bases between them. This CDR3 has 12 residues. CDR3 bases: TGTGCCAGCAGTTACGGCGGATTAAAAGCTTTCTTT. Translated: CASSYGGLKAFF.

This clonotype has at least ten counts. The V gene is TRBV7-6, the J gene TRBJ2-7; D is unresolved. Germline V gives CDR1 SGHVS, CDR2 FNYEAQ. V lost 1 base and J 0 bases, leaving 7 bases between the germline ends. The CDR3 totals 14 residues. Here the CDR3 reads CASSLDDRSYEQYF. As DNA, the CDR3 is TGTGCCAGCAGCTTAGATGATCGCTCCTACGAGCAGTACTTC.

This clonotype showed up just a few times. The chain recombines TRBV10-3 with TRBJ1-1; 9 bases agree with TRBD1. This CDR3 is 12 amino acids long. V gave up 8 bases and J gave up 8 bases; unmatched junction bases: 6. Germline CDR1 is ENHRY and CDR2 is SYGVKD. The CDR3 sequence is CAIGNRGLEAFF. The CDR3 DNA is TGTGCCATCGGGAACAGGGGGCTAGAAGCTTTCTTT.

In the case of this clonotype: A much larger clone sits a single nucleotide away, making a read error possible. The chain combines TRBV7-2 with TRBJ2-7, with D uncertain. The CDR3 runs to 13 residues. The germline CDR1 and CDR2 sequences are SGHTA and FQGNSA. DNA of the CDR3: TGTGCCGGCAGCCCCGGGCCTTCAAAAGAGCAGTACTTC. It codes for CAGSPGPSKEQYF.

This clonotype was counted many times. The V and J genes are TRBV6-5 and TRBJ1-6; D ambiguous. The CDR3 is 16 residues long. Germline CDR1 MNHEY, CDR2 SVGAGI. Trimming took off 4 bases at V and 10 bases at J, with 20 bases between the two ends. The CDR3 protein is CASSSAGFGRESPLHF. The CDR3, as DNA: TGTGCCAGCAGTTCCGCTGGATTTGGAAGAGAATCACCCCTCCACTTT.

The chain combines TRBV6-2 or TRBV6-3 with TRBJ2-5; 10 nucleotides align to TRBD2. The CDR3 covers 15 residues. V dropped 7 bases and J dropped 5; count of bases not matched to a gene: 10. From germline, CDR1 is MNHEY and CDR2 SVGEGT. The CDR3 loop reads CASIGEREGRETQYF. CDR3 coding DNA: TGTGCCAGCATCGGAGAGCGGGAGGGCCGGGAGACCCAGTACTTC.

This clonotype has a handful of counts. A read error may explain this, as a much larger clone is one base away. This chain joins TRBV20-1 and TRBJ2-5; 14 nucleotides line up with TRBD2. This CDR3 is 16 amino acids long. The V gene's germline CDR1 is DFQATT and CDR2 SNEGSKA (reference sequence). V was clipped by 0 bases and J by 11 bases; unmatched bases: 11. In DNA form, the CDR3 reads TGCAGTGCTAGAGATCACGGGACTAGCGGGGGTCGGGCGCAGTACTTC. Translation: CSARDHGTSGGRAQYF.

The count of this clonotype is one. J is TRBJ1-4 and V is TRBV30; the D is unclear. The CDR3 spans 14 residues. V lost 0 bases and J lost 8, with 13 bases in between. From germline, CDR1 is GTSNPN and CDR2 SVGIG (reference sequence). The CDR3 loop is CAWSVGQLQEKLFF. In DNA, the CDR3 is TGTGCCTGGAGTGTAGGGCAGTTACAGGAAAAACTGTTTTTT.

The table lists this clonotype with a few counts. A single base separates this from a much larger clone, so it may be a read error. This rearrangement joins TRBV6-5 to TRBJ2-7; 8 bases are shared with TRBD1. The CDR3 extends over 16 amino acids. CDR1 and CDR2 from the germline V gene are MNHEY and SVGAGI. The CDR3 bases are TGTGCCGGCAGTTCCATCCAAGGACAGGGTTTCTACGAGCAGTACTTC. It is translated as CAGSSIQGQGFYEQYF.

As DNA, the CDR3 is TGCGCCAGCAGCAGATCCGGGTCGGGGGATACGCAGTATTTT. This gives the protein CASSRSGSGDTQYF. This chain connects TRBV5-1 to TRBJ2-3, with a possible D match to TRBD2 (5 bases). The germline CDR1 and CDR2 sequences are SGHRS and YFSETQ. The CDR3 contains 14 residues. The V end lost 4 bases, the J end lost 6 bases, and 15 bases lay between the germline ends.

This clonotype was recorded many times. This chain links TRBV19 with TRBJ2-5; D unclear. Germline V CDR1 and CDR2: LNHDA, SQIVND (reference sequence). V shed 6 bases and J shed 1 base, with 12 bases lying between them. The CDR3 has 14 residues. The CDR3 loop is CASSAGQLQETQYF. The CDR3 DNA is TGTGCCAGTAGCGCTGGGCAGCTCCAAGAGACCCAGTACTTC. The full variable domain, rest sourced from reference TRBV19 and TRBJ2-5, is DGGITQSPKYLFRKEGQNVTLSCEQNLNHDAMYWYRQDPGQGLRLIYYSQIVNDFQKGDIAEGYSVSREKKESFPLTVTSAQKNPTAFYLCASSAGQLQETQYFGPGTRLLVL.

Many counts were recorded for this clonotype. V usage is TRBV2 and J usage is TRBJ1-6; TRBD1 aligns across 9 bases. V lost 5 bases to trimming and J lost 5 bases; unmatched junction nucleotides: 7. CDR1 SNHLY and CDR2 FYNNEI come from the germline V gene. The CDR3 is 16 residues long. DNA of the CDR3: TGTGCCAGCAGTTTTGACAGGGGGTCCAATAATTCACCCCTCCACTTT. Amino acids: CASSFDRGSNNSPLHF.

In this sample, this clonotype turned up a few times. A much bigger clone sits one base away, suggesting this may be a read error. The chain recombines TRBV10-3 with TRBJ2-3; TRBD2 matches at 12 bases. The junction had 5 bases not matched to a gene; V was cut back by 6 bases and J by 7 bases. The germline V gene encodes CDR1 ENHRY and CDR2 SYGVKD. The CDR3 consists of 14 residues. This chain's CDR3 is CAIRTSGGSYTQYF. The CDR3 DNA reads as TGTGCCATCAGGACTAGCGGGGGTTCATATACGCAGTATTTT.

This clonotype came up a few times. The gene calls are TRBV6-2 or TRBV6-3 and TRBJ1-6, with unresolved D. The germline CDR1 and CDR2 sequences are MNHEY and SVGEGT. This CDR3 is built from 17 residues. Deletions cut 8 bases from V and 0 bases from J, with 17 bases between. The CDR3 sequence is CASCSPRWSSYNSPLHF. The DNA for the CDR3 is TGTGCCAGCTGCTCCCCGCGTTGGAGCTCCTATAATTCACCCCTCCACTTT.